This T cell receptor beta chain emerged from a study of T cells in Graves' hyperthyroidism and ophthalmopathy. The investigators amplified TCR beta CDR3 regions from RNA transcripts. Researchers ran a first-round RT-PCR on the TCR CDR3 using the HTBI primer set. A single record per CDR3 protein comes from TCRdb applying MiXCR to the multiplex PCR reads. The table shows roughly 380,000 distinct CDR3 sequences, with about 13% occurring only once. A few counts support this clonotype. Trimming cost V 5 bases and J 6 bases; bases outside gene matches: 3. Germline V gives CDR1 DFQATT, CDR2 SNEGSKA (reference sequence). The CDR3 length is 14 residues.

V usage is TRBV20-1 and J usage is TRBJ2-2, with 13 bases fitting TRBD2. The sequence derives from a young woman with Graves' hyperthyroidism. The sample was blood. In DNA form, the CDR3 reads TGCAGTGCTCGACTAGCGGGAGGTTCCGGGGAGCTGTTTTTT. It yields the protein CSARLAGGSGELFF.